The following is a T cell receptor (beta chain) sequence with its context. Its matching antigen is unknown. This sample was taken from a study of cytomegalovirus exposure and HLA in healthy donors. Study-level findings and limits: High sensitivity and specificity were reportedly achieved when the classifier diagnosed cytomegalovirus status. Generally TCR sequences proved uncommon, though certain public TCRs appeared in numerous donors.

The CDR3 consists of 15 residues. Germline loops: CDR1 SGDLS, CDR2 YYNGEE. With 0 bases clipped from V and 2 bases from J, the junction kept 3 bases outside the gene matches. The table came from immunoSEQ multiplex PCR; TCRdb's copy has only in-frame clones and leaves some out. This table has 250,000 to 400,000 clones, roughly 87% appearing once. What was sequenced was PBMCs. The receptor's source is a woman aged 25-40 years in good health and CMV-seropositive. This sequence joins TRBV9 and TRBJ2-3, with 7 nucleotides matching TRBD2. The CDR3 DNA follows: TGTGCCAGCAGCGTAGGGCGGGAGTACACAGATACGCAGTATTTT. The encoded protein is CASSVGREYTDTQYF.